Sequencing of this TCR beta chain was carried out in a study of response to subunit inactivated influenza vaccine. Study outcomes and limitations: There was a suggestion from the authors that each seasonal influenza vaccination recruits few new T cells.

The CDR3 has 14 residues. Trimming stripped 0 bases from V and 7 bases from J, with 10 bases between. Germline loops: CDR1 LNHNV, CDR2 YYDKDF (reference sequence). This clonotype was seen a handful of times. Its antigen is currently unknown. TCRdb reprocessed the RT-PCR reads via MiXCR and lists one record per CDR3 protein. The profile shows 860,000 or so distinct CDR3 sequences, 21% of them singletons. The V and J genes are TRBV15 and TRBJ2-1, with D possibly matching TRBD2 (5 bases). The source material was PBMCs from blood, sampled roughly 5 days after vaccination. The origin of this receptor is a man in his fifties who received an inactivated influenza vaccine. The CDR3 spells CATSRDRTGNEQFF. The CDR3 DNA reads TGTGCCACCAGCAGAGACAGGACGGGGAATGAGCAGTTCTTC.